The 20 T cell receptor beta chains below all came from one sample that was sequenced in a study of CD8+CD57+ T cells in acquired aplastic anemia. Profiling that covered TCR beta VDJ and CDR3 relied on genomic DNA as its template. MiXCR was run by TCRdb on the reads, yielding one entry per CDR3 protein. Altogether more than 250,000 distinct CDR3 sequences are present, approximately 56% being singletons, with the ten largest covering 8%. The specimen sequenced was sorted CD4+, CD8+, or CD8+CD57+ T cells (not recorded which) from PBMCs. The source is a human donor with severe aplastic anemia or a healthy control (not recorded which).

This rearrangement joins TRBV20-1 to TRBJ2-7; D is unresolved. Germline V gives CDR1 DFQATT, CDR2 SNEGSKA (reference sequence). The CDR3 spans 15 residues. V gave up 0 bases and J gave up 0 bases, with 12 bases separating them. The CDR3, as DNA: TGCAGTGCTAGAGATCTAGGGTACAGCTCCTACGAGCAGTACTTC. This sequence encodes CSARDLGYSSYEQYF.

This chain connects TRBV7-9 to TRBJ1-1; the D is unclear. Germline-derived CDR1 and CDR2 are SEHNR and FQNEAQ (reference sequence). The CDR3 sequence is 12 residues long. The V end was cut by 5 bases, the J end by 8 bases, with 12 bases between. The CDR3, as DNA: TGTGCCAGCAGCCCCGGGGTGGACGAAGCTTTCTTT. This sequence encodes CASSPGVDEAFF.

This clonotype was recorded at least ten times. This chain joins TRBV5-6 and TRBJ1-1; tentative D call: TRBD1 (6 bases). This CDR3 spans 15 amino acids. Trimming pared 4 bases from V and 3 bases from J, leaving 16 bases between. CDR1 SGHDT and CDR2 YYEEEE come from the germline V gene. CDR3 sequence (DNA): TGTGCCAGCAGCAGATACAGGGTAGGTGACACTGAAGCTTTCTTT. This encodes CASSRYRVGDTEAFF.

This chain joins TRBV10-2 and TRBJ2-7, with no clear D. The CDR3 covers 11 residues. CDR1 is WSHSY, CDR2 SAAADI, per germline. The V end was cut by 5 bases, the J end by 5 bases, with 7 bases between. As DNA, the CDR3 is TGCGCCAGCAGTACGGATCACGAGCAGTACTTC. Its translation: CASSTDHEQYF.

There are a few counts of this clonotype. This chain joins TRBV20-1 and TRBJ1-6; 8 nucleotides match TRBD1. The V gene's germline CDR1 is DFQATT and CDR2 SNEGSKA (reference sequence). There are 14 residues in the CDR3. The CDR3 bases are TGCAGCGCGAAGGGAGGACAGGGTAGATCACCCCTCCACTTT. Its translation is CSAKGGQGRSPLHF.

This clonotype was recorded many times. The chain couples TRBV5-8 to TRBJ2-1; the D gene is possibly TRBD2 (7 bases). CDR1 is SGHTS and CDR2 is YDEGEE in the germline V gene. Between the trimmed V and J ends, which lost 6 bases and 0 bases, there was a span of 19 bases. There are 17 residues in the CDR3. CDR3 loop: CASTPRGGVSSYNEQFF. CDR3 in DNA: TGTGCCAGCACCCCGAGGGGGGGGGTAAGCTCCTACAATGAGCAGTTCTTC.

This CDR3 reads CASRLSSGANVLTF. In DNA, the CDR3 is TGCGCCAGCAGGCTCAGCTCTGGGGCCAACGTCCTGACTTTC. The V call is TRBV5-1, the J call TRBJ2-6; D ambiguous. V dropped 5 bases and J dropped 0 bases, with 6 bases sitting between them. Germline loops: CDR1 SGHRS, CDR2 YFSETQ. The CDR3 has 14 amino acids. The variable domain in full, with the rest retrieved from reference TRBV5-1 and TRBJ2-6, is KAGVTQTPRYLIKTRGQQVTLSCSPISGHRSVSWYQQTPGQGLQFLFEYFSETQRNKGNFPGRFSGRQFSNSRSEMNVSTLELGDSALYLCASRLSSGANVLTFGAGSRLTVL.

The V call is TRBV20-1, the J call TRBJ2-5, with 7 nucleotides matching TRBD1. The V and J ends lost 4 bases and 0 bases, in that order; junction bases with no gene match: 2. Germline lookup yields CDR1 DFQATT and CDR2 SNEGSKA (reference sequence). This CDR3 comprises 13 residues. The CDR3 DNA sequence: TGCAGTGCTAAAGGACAGGACCAAGAGACCCAGTACTTC. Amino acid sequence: CSAKGQDQETQYF.

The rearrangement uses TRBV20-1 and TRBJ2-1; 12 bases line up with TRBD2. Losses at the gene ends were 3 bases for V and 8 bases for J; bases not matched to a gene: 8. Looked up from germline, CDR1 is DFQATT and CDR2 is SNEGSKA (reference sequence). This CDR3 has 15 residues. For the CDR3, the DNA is TGCAGTGCTAGGAGTCTAGCGGGAGGGTCCCATGAGCAGTTCTTC. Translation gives CSARSLAGGSHEQFF.

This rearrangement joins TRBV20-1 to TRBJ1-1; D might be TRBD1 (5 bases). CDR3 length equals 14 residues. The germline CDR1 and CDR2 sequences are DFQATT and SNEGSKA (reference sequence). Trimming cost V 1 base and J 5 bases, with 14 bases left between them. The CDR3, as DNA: TGCAGTGCTAGAGCGGGCGGGGGACGGACTGAAGCTTTCTTT. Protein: CSARAGGGRTEAFF.

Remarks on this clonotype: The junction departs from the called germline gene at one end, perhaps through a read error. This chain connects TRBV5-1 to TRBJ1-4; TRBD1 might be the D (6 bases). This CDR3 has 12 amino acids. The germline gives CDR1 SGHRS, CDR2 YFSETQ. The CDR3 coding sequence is TGTGCCAGCAGCTTAGGGGGTTTTGAACTGTTTTTT. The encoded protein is CASSLGGFELFF.

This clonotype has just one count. CDR3: CASSQGTGRQETQYF. In DNA, the CDR3 is TGTGCCAGCAGCCAAGGGACAGGGCGTCAAGAGACCCAGTACTTC. The rearrangement uses TRBV5-6 and TRBJ2-5; 9 bases line up with TRBD1. Looked up from germline, CDR1 is SGHDT and CDR2 is YYEEEE. The CDR3 is 15 residues long. Losses at the gene ends were 4 bases for V and 2 bases for J; bases not matched to a gene: 6.

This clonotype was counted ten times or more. CDR3 DNA sequence: TGTGCCAGCAGCTTAGAAGCCGGGACAGGGGAGACCCAGTACTTC. Its protein is CASSLEAGTGETQYF. The J gene is TRBJ2-5, the V gene TRBV7-8; 9 bases are a match to TRBD1. Germline CDR1 and CDR2: SGHVS and FQNEAQ. The CDR3 has 15 amino acids. V trimming: 1 base; J trimming: 5 bases; junction bases outside the gene matches: 5.

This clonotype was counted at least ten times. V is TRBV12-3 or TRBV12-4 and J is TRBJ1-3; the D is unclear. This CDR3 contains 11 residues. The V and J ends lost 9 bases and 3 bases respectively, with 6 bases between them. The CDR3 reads CASIGGNTIYF. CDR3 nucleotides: TGTGCCAGTATAGGTGGAAACACCATATATTTT.

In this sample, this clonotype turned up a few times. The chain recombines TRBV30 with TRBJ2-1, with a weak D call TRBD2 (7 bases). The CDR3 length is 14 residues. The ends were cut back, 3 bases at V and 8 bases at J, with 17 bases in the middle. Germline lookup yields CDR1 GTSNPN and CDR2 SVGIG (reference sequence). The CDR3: CAWRDGGGFYEQFF. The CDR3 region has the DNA TGTGCCTGGAGGGATGGCGGGGGCTTTTATGAGCAGTTCTTC.

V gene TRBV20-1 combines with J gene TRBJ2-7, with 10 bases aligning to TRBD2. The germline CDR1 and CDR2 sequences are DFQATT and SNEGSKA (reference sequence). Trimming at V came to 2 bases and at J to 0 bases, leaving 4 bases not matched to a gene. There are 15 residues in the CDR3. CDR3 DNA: TGCAGTGCTAGACTAGCGGGAGCTACCTCCTACGAGCAGTACTTC. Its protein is CSARLAGATSYEQYF.

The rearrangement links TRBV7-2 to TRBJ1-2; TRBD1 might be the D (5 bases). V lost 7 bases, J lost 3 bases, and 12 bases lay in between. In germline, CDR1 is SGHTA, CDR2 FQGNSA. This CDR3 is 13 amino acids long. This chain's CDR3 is CASTVSRDYGYTF. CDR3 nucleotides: TGTGCCAGCACCGTAAGCAGGGACTATGGCTACACCTTC.

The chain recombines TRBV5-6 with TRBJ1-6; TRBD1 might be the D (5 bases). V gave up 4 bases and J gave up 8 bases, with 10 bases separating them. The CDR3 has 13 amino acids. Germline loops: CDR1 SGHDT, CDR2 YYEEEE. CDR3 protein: CASSRGADSPLHF. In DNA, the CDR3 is TGTGCCAGCAGCAGGGGTGCGGATTCACCCCTCCACTTT.

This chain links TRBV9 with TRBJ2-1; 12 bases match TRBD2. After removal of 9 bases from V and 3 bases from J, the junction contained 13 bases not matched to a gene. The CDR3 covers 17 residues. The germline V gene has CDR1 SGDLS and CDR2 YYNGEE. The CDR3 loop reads CATKPGLAGNNYNEQFF. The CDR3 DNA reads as TGTGCCACAAAACCAGGACTAGCGGGAAATAACTACAATGAGCAGTTCTTC.

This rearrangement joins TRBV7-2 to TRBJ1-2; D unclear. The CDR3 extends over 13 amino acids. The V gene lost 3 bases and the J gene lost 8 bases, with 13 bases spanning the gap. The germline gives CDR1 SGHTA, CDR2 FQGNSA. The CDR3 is CASSFVTLYGYTF. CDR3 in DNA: TGTGCCAGCAGCTTTGTTACCCTCTACGGCTACACCTTC.